This T cell receptor beta chain is from a study of blood T cells in healthy people across ages. Extraction yielded at least 6 micrograms of total RNA per sample. The CDR3 runs 12 residues. Germline V CDR1 and CDR2: MNHNY, SVGAGI (reference sequence). Combining a sample-barcoded 5' primer with a J-beta primer mix, a second PCR ran for 7 to 11 cycles. TCRdb independently ran MiXCR on the 5' RACE reads; one entry per CDR3 protein. Of hundreds of thousands of distinct CDR3 sequences in the sample, around 43% were seen once. This sequence joins TRBV6-6 and TRBJ2-4, with D possibly TRBD1 on 5 matching bases. The last part of the DNA fits TRBJ2-7 better; the J call may be wrong. Sequencing was done on a sample of blood. This TCR was recovered from a man aged 80 or over in good health. The CDR3 loop reads CASSYTDSEQYF. The CDR3 coding sequence is TGTGCCAGCAGTTATACCGACAGCGAGCAGTACTTC.